This is a list of T cell receptor beta chains from one sample in a study of CD8+CD57+ T cells in acquired aplastic anemia. TCRdb used MiXCR to reprocess the reads, holding one entry per CDR3 protein. The sample contains 150,000 or so distinct CDR3 sequences, just over 50% of which appear only once. Material: sorted CD4+, CD8+, or CD8+CD57+ T cells (not recorded which) from PBMCs. The receptors were sampled from a human donor with aplastic anemia. The CDR3 runs from the conserved cysteine through the conserved F or W. Fields, in order: clone size, V gene, CDR3 length, D gene, J gene, CDR3 protein, CDR3 DNA. A D gene is named only where the DNA matches it firmly. Clone size appears in some rows only: once, few, many, or a class for an expanded clone.

few,TRBV10-3,15,-,TRBJ2-1,CASVRALDGYNEQFF,TGTGCCTCGGTGCGGGCCCTCGATGGGTACAATGAGCAGTTCTTC
few,TRBV10-3,14,-,TRBJ1-2,CAISDDRLTGGYTF,TGTGCCATCAGTGATGACAGATTAACTGGCGGCTACACCTTC
-,TRBV29-1,13,-,TRBJ1-5,CSVEEGQGQPQHF,TGCAGCGTTGAAGAAGGTCAGGGCCAGCCCCAGCATTTT
many,TRBV12-3/TRBV12-4,12,TRBD1,TRBJ2-7,CASKPTGNEQYF,TGTGCCAGCAAACCGACAGGGAACGAGCAGTACTTC
-,TRBV29-1,14,TRBD1,TRBJ2-2,CSVTDRGNTGELFF,TGCAGCGTTACGGACAGGGGAAACACCGGGGAGCTGTTTTTT
many,TRBV7-9,12,-,TRBJ1-4,CASSLSMEKLFF,TGTGCCAGCAGCTTAAGCATGGAAAAACTGTTTTTT
-,TRBV20-1,13,-,TRBJ2-5,CSAGGLRGETQYF,TGCAGTGCCGGTGGCCTTAGGGGAGAGACCCAGTACTTC
few,TRBV20-1,13,-,TRBJ1-2,CSPGGGGDYGYTF,TGCAGCCCCGGGGGGGGGGGGGACTATGGCTACACCTTC
few,TRBV19,16,TRBD2,TRBJ2-1,CASSTYLAGGKNEQFF,TGTGCCAGTAGTACGTATCTAGCGGGGGGGAAAAATGAGCAGTTCTTC
many,TRBV5-4,15,TRBD2,TRBJ2-1,CASSLVRGGNNEQFF,TGTGCCAGCAGCTTGGTACGGGGGGGCAACAATGAGCAGTTCTTC
-,TRBV10-3,14,TRBD1,TRBJ1-2,CAISDLDRTHGYTF,TGTGCCATCAGTGACTTGGACAGGACCCATGGCTACACCTTC
few,TRBV15,15,-,TRBJ1-2,CATSRDLGVNYGYTF,TGTGCCACCAGCAGAGATCTAGGGGTAAACTATGGCTACACCTTC
few,TRBV11-2,17,TRBD2,TRBJ2-1,CASSHLTLAGPYNEQFF,TGTGCCAGCAGCCACCTCACTCTAGCGGGGCCCTACAATGAGCAGTTCTTC
many,TRBV2,13,-,TRBJ2-7,CASSRGGTYEQYF,TGTGCCAGCAGTCGAGGGGGTACCTACGAGCAGTACTTC
-,TRBV29-1,13,-,TRBJ1-1,CSVVGSMDTEAFF,TGCAGCGTTGTCGGCAGCATGGACACTGAAGCTTTCTTT
-,TRBV19,13,TRBD1,TRBJ1-5,CASSTTGRSYEHF,TGTGCCAGTAGTACGACAGGGCGCTCCTACGAGCATTTT
once,TRBV24-1,13,TRBD1,TRBJ2-7,CATEDRGRDEQYF,TGTGCCACCGAGGACAGGGGGCGGGACGAGCAGTACTTC
many,TRBV7-8,16,-,TRBJ1-3,CASSQPGTDPGNTIYF,TGTGCCAGCAGCCAACCCGGGACCGACCCTGGAAACACCATATATTTT
few,TRBV20-1,14,TRBD2,TRBJ2-7,CSARPPREAYEQYF,TGCAGTGCTAGACCGCCACGGGAGGCCTACGAGCAGTACTTC